This entry is about one TCR beta chain. Its matching antigen is unknown. This entry belongs to a study of blood T cells in healthy people across ages. Looked up from germline, CDR1 is SGDLS and CDR2 is YYNGEE. V shed 0 bases and J shed 0 bases, with 10 bases lying between them. The CDR3 runs to 17 residues. Staff drew 8 to 10 milliliters of peripheral blood from each donor. Study-wide results and limits: Diversity estimates from one million T cells were considered underestimates. While age rose, TCR beta diversity per million T cells dropped in a roughly linear way. Whereas aged donors had fewer naive CD4+ cells, long-lived donors had more of them and higher diversity.

The authors ran a second PCR of 7 to 11 cycles using a sample-barcoded 5' primer and a J-beta primer mix. TCRdb analysed the 5' RACE reads with MiXCR anew, one entry per CDR3 protein. The profile shows almost 1 million distinct CDR3 sequences, about 51% of them singletons. The sample taken for sequencing was blood. The clonotype comes from a woman aged 55-70 years in good health. The J gene is TRBJ2-6, the V gene TRBV9; possible D gene TRBD1, 6 bases. Here the CDR3 DNA reads TGTGCCAGCAGCGTAGTAGGGGGATTCTCTGGGGCCAACGTCCTGACTTTC. Residues: CASSVVGGFSGANVLTF.